The 9 T cell receptor beta chains listed next were all sequenced from one sample in a study of regulatory T cells in long-lasting Graves disease. The TCR beta library used iRepertoire HTBI primers with Arm-PCR amplification of CDR3. TCRdb re-called the multiplex PCR reads through MiXCR, storing one row per CDR3 protein. The data contain 350,000 to 550,000 distinct CDR3 sequences, roughly 15% of them singletons. The time point here: newly diagnosed GD, antithyroid drugs for less than 3 months. Following extraction of RNA from PBMCs, that RNA was used to make the TCR library. This sample was shared with a second study, whose subject was T cells in Graves' hyperthyroidism and ophthalmopathy.

The sequencing here drew on peripheral blood mononuclear cells (PBMCs), taken at new diagnosis, from a patient treated with antithyroid drugs. These TCRs come from a woman aged 18-30 years with Graves disease.

This clonotype came up many times. The V call is TRBV7-2, the J call TRBJ2-7; 7 nucleotides agree with TRBD1. This CDR3 is 14 amino acids long. The junction had 4 bases not matched to a gene; V was cut back by 2 bases and J by 3 bases. Germline values: CDR1 SGHTA, CDR2 FQGNSA. CDR3 sequence (DNA): TGTGCCAGCAGCTTAACAGGGGAAGACTACGAGCAGTACTTC. The encoded protein is CASSLTGEDYEQYF. The full variable domain, in which reference TRBV7-2 and TRBJ2-7 provide the parts outside the CDR3, is GAGVSQSPSNKVTEKGKDVELRCDPISGHTALYWYRQSLGQGLEFLIYFQGNSAPDKSGLPSDRFSAERTGGSVSTLTIQRTQQEDSAVYLCASSLTGEDYEQYFGPGTRLTVT.

This clonotype has a count of ten or more. This chain connects TRBV27 to TRBJ2-1; 8 bases map to TRBD2. CDR3 size: 16 residues. Losses at the gene ends were 5 bases for V and 3 bases for J; bases not matched to a gene: 9. Germline CDR1 is MNHEY and CDR2 is SMNVEV (reference sequence). In nucleotides, the CDR3 is TGTGCCAGCAGTCGGCAACTAGCGGCCGGCTACAATGAGCAGTTCTTC. This sequence encodes CASSRQLAAGYNEQFF.

The chain has TRBV7-2 and TRBJ2-1, with 11 bases lining up with TRBD2. CDR3 size: 16 residues. Germline V gene sequence: CDR1 SGHTA, CDR2 FQGNSA. Trimming removed 2 bases from V and 9 bases from J; junction bases left unmatched: 9. CDR3 protein: CASSLPGTSGRSEQFF. The DNA of the CDR3 is TGTGCCAGCAGCTTACCCGGGACTAGCGGCCGGAGTGAGCAGTTCTTC.

This clonotype has at least ten counts. J is TRBJ2-7 and V is TRBV18; TRBD1 agrees at 9 bases. Unmatched junction bases numbered 6, after V lost 2 bases and J lost 4 bases. The CDR3 totals 15 residues. Germline V gene data show CDR1 as KGHSH and CDR2 as LQKENI. Here the CDR3 reads CASSPKQGALYEQYF. The CDR3 nucleotides are TGTGCCAGCTCACCAAAACAGGGGGCGCTTTACGAGCAGTACTTC.

V gene TRBV20-1 combines with J gene TRBJ1-6; D is unresolved. Trimming stripped 3 bases from V and 0 bases from J, with 9 bases between. The CDR3 runs to 15 residues. The germline V gene encodes CDR1 DFQATT and CDR2 SNEGSKA (reference sequence). The CDR3 DNA is TGCAGTGCTAGCCTCGGGAGCTCCTATAATTCACCCCTCCACTTT. Amino acid sequence: CSASLGSSYNSPLHF.

This clonotype was observed many times. V and J are TRBV20-1 and TRBJ2-5; either TRBD1 or TRBD2 may supply D (5 bases each). Per germline, CDR1 DFQATT and CDR2 SNEGSKA (reference sequence). The CDR3 is 12 residues long. V was pared by 3 bases and J by 4 bases, with 9 bases between. The CDR3 nucleotides read TGCAGTGCTAGGGGGGTGGGAGAGACCCAGTACTTC. Translation gives CSARGVGETQYF.

The chain has TRBV7-9 and TRBJ1-1, with 12 bases identical to TRBD1. Unmatched junction bases numbered 5, after V lost 5 bases and J lost 4 bases. The CDR3 sequence is 15 residues long. Looked up from germline, CDR1 is SEHNR and CDR2 is FQNEAQ (reference sequence). The CDR3 loop is CASSMGQGATTEAFF. The CDR3 nucleotides read TGTGCCAGCAGCATGGGACAGGGGGCTACCACTGAAGCTTTCTTT.

This clonotype was counted at least ten times. The V gene is TRBV3-1, the J gene TRBJ1-6; no clear D gene. The CDR3 consists of 15 residues. The germline CDR1 and CDR2 sequences are LGHDT and YNNKEL (reference sequence). V dropped 3 bases and J dropped 7 bases, with 13 bases sitting between them. CDR3 DNA sequence: TGTGCCAGCAGCCATGGCTCCAGAGGGAATTCACCCCTCCACTTT. It is translated as CASSHGSRGNSPLHF. The full variable domain, rest sourced from reference TRBV3-1 and TRBJ1-6, is DTAVSQTPKYLVTQMGNDKSIKCEQNLGHDTMYWYKQDSKKFLKIMFSYNNKELIINETVPNRFSPKSPDKAHLNLHINSLELGDSAVYFCASSHGSRGNSPLHFGNGTRLTVT.

This clonotype was seen ten or more times. The chain couples TRBV4-3 to TRBJ2-3, with D tentatively TRBD1 or TRBD2 (5 bases each). The V and J ends lost 4 bases and 4 bases respectively, with 12 bases between them. Germline V gives CDR1 LGHNA, CDR2 YSLEER. The CDR3 totals 14 residues. The CDR3 coding sequence is TGCGCCAGCAGCCCAGGGCGAGGGGCAGATACGCAGTATTTT. Translated, it gives CASSPGRGADTQYF.